The T cell receptor (beta chain) described here comes from a study of blood T cell repertoires in COVID-19. Study-level information: COVID-19 samples from acute and convalescent phases originated in the United States, Italy and Spain. PBMCs, B-cell-depleted T cells, or T cells provided the cDNA or gDNA that made up the material.

Researchers sorted participants into cohorts using their self-reported clinical history. Only in-frame clones appear in the TCRdb table, and some are missing; sequencing was by immunoSEQ multiplex PCR. The top ten clones hold about 1.7% of a sample with fewer than 350,000 clones, roughly 90% of them seen once. V was trimmed by 5 bases and J by 1 base, leaving 15 bases between them. The CDR3 length is 16 residues. From germline, CDR1 is MNHEY and CDR2 SMNVEV (reference sequence). The sequencing sample was made of PBMCs or T cells enriched from blood (not recorded which). The TCR sequence derives from a woman under 30 with acute COVID-19. The chain links TRBV27 to TRBJ2-1; TRBD1 is a possible D gene (6 bases). For the CDR3, the DNA is TGTGCCAGCAGTCCCTCTTCCAGGGGATCCTACAATGAGCAGTTCTTC. Protein product: CASSPSSRGSYNEQFF.